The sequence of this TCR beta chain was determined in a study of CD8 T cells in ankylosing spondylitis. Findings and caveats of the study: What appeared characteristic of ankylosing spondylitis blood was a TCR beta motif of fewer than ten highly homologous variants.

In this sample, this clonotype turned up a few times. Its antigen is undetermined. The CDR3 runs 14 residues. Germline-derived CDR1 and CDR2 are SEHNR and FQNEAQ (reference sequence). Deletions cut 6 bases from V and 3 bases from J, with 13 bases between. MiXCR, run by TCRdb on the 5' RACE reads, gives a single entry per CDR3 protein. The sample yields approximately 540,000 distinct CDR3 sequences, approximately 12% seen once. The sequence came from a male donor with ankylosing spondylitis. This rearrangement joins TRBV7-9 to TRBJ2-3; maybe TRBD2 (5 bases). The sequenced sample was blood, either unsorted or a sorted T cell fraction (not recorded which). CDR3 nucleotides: TGTGCCAGCAGTAAAGAGGGTTTGACAGATACGCAGTATTTT. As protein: CASSKEGLTDTQYF.